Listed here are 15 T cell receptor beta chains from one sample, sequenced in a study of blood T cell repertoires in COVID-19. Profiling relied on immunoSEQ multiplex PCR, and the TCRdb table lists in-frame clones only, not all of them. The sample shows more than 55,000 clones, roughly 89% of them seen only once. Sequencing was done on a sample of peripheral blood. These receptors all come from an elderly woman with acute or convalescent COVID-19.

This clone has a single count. CDR3 loop: CASSYATDTQYF. CDR3 nucleotides: TGTGCCAGCAGCTATGCCACAGATACGCAGTATTTT. This sequence joins TRBV2 and TRBJ2-3; D is unclear. This CDR3 has 12 residues. Looked up from germline, CDR1 is SNHLY and CDR2 is FYNNEI. V lost 6 bases and J 2 bases, leaving 6 bases between the germline ends.

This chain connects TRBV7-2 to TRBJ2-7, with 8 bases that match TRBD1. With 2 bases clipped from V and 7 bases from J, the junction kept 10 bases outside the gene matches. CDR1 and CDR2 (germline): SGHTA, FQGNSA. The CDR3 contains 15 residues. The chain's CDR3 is CASSLKTGAPGEQYF. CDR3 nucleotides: TGTGCCAGCAGCTTAAAGACAGGGGCCCCTGGGGAGCAGTACTTC.

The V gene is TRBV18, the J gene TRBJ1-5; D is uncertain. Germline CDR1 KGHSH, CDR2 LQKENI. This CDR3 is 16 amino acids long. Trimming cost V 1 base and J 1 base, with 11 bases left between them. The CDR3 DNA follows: TGTGCCAGCTCACCACGAGAATCCCTAAGCAATCAGCCCCAGCATTTT. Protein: CASSPRESLSNQPQHF.

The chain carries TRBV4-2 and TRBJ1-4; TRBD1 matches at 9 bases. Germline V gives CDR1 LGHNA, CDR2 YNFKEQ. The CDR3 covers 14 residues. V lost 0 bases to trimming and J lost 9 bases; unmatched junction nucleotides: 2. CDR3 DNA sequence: TGTGCCAGCAGCCAAGAGGGGACAGGGAAAAAACTGTTTTTT. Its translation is CASSQEGTGKKLFF.

This chain's CDR3 is CSASDYGYTF. The CDR3, as DNA: TGCAGTGCTTCTGACTATGGCTACACCTTC. The gene calls are TRBV20-1 and TRBJ1-2; no reliable D call. Germline V gene lookup returns CDR1 DFQATT and CDR2 SNEGSKA (reference sequence). Trimming took off 5 bases at V and 3 bases at J, with 4 bases between the two ends. This CDR3 comprises 10 residues.

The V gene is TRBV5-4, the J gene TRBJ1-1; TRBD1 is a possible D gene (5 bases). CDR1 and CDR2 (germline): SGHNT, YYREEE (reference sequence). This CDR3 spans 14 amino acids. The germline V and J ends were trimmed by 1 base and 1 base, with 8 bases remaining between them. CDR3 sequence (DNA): TGTGCCAGCAGCTTGCCACAGGCGAACACTGAAGCTTTCTTT. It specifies CASSLPQANTEAFF.

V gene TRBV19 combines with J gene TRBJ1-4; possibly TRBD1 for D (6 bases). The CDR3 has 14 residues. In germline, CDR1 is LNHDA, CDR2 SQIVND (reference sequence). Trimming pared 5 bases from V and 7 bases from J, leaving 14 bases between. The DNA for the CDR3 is TGTGCCAGTAGTGGGGGCAGGGAGGGTGAAAAACTGTTTTTT. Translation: CASSGGREGEKLFF.

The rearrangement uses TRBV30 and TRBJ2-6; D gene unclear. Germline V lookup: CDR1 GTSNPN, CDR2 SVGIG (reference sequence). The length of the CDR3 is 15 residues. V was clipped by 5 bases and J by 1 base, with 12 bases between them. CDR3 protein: CAWGLPESGANVLTF. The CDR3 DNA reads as TGTGCCTGGGGTCTCCCGGAGTCTGGGGCCAACGTCCTGACTTTC.

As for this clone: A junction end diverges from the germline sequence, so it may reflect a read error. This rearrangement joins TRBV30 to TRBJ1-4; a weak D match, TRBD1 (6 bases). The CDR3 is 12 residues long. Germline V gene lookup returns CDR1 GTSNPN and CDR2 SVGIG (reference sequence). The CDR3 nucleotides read TGTGCCCGGAGGGGGGCAAGCGAAAAACTGTTTTTT. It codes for CARRGASEKLFF.

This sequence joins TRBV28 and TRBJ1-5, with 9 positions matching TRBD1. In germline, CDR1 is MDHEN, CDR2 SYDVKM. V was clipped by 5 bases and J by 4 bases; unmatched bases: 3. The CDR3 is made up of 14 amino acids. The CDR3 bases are TGTGCCAGCAGTACCGGACAGGGGAATCAGCCCCAGCATTTT. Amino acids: CASSTGQGNQPQHF.

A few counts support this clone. The CDR3 loop reads CASSSWVAERGDTQYF. The CDR3 coding sequence is TGTGCCAGCAGTTCCTGGGTAGCGGAACGCGGAGATACGCAGTATTTT. This rearrangement joins TRBV27 to TRBJ2-3; a weak D match, TRBD2 (6 bases). Trimming took 4 bases from V and 5 from J, leaving 19 bases between them. Germline CDR1 is MNHEY and CDR2 is SMNVEV (reference sequence). The CDR3 has 16 residues.

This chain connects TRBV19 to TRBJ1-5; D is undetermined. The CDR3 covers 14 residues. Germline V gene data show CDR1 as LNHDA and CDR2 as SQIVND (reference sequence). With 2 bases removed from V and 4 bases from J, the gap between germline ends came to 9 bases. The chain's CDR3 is CASSIWQRNQPQHF. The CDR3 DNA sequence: TGTGCCAGTAGTATATGGCAGAGGAATCAGCCCCAGCATTTT. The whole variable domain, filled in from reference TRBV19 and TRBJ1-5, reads DGGITQSPKYLFRKEGQNVTLSCEQNLNHDAMYWYRQDPGQGLRLIYYSQIVNDFQKGDIAEGYSVSREKKESFPLTVTSAQKNPTAFYLCASSIWQRNQPQHFGDGTRLSIL.

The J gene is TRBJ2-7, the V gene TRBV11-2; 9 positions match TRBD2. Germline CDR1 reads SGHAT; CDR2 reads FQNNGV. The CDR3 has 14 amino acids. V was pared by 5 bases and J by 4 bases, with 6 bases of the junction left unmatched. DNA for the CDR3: TGTGCCAGCAGCCGAATGACTAGCGGTTACGAGCAGTACTTC. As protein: CASSRMTSGYEQYF.

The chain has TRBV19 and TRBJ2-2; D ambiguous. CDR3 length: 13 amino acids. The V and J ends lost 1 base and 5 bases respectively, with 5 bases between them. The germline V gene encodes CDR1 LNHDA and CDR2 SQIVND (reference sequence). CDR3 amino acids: CASSIAGTGELFF. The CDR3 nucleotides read TGTGCCAGTAGTATAGCCGGGACCGGGGAGCTGTTTTTT.

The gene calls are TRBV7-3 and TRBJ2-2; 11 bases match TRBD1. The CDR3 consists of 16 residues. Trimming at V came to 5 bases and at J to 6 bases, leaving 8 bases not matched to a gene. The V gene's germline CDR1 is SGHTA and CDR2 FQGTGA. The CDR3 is CASSHPGTGGAGELFF. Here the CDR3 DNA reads TGTGCCAGCAGCCATCCCGGGACAGGGGGTGCCGGGGAGCTGTTTTTT.